This TCR beta chain came from a study of blood T cell repertoires in COVID-19. Germline lookup yields CDR1 SNHLY and CDR2 FYNNEI. The CDR3 runs 14 residues. Trimming removed 0 bases from V and 8 bases from J, with 13 bases in between. This clone was counted at least ten times. All enrollees were roughly 18 to 100 years old and from roughly 26 US areas. Assignments of participants to cohorts depended upon their own reported clinical history. Individuals in the exposed group had encountered a COVID-19 case within 2 weeks preceding study entry. Original processing notes: How many nucleated cells were present was estimated from reference gene primer amplification. Clones were read by immunoSEQ multiplex PCR, and TCRdb kept only the in-frame ones, dropping some. V, J and clone size reflect that table, while D and trimming were determined from the DNA. The table records 60,000 to 75,000 clones, more than 55% of them present only once.

Sequencing was done on a sample of PBMCs or T cells enriched from blood (not recorded which). The chain carries TRBV2 and TRBJ1-2; TRBD1 is a possible D gene (5 bases). This receptor was identified in a woman in her fifties or sixties who had been exposed to COVID-19. CDR3 DNA sequence: TGTGCCAGCAGTGAAGCGCAGGCAGGGCAAGGCTACACCTTC. Translating it yields CASSEAQAGQGYTF.